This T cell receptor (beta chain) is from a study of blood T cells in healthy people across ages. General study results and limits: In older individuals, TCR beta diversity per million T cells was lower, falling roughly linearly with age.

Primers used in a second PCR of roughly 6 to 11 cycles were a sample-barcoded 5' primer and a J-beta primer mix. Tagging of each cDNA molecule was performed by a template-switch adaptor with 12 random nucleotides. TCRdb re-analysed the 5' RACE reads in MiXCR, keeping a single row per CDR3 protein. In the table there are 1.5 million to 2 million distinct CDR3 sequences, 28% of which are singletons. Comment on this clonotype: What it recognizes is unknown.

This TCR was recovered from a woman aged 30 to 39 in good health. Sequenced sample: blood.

CDR3 sequence: CASSLADGNEQFF. The CDR3, as DNA: TGTGCCAGCAGCTTAGCGGATGGCAATGAGCAGTTCTTC. The chain employs TRBV11-3 and TRBJ2-1; D gene uncertain. V lost 1 base, J lost 6 bases, and 7 bases lay in between. The CDR3 contains 13 residues. The V gene's germline CDR1 is SGHNT and CDR2 YENEEA.